This T cell receptor beta chain is drawn from a study of blood T cell repertoires in COVID-19. Background on the study: COVID-19 samples, acute and convalescent, were from the United States, Italy and Spain.

As handled by the study authors: Using reference gene primer amplification, nucleated cell counts were estimated. The table came from immunoSEQ multiplex PCR; TCRdb's copy has only in-frame clones and leaves some out. The V and J calls and clone size are taken from that table; D and trimming were inferred from the DNA. The data show about 180,000 clones, with about 80% seen just once and around 14% held by the top ten. Trimming at V came to 4 bases and at J to 3 bases, leaving 5 bases not matched to a gene. Germline CDR1 is SGHNT and CDR2 is YYREEE (reference sequence). The length of the CDR3 is 15 residues.

The chain has TRBV5-4 and TRBJ2-1; TRBD1 matches 9 bases. The receptor was derived from a man aged 55 to 69 who had been exposed to COVID-19. The sample taken for sequencing was PBMCs or T cells enriched from blood (not recorded which). The CDR3 sequence: CASSRTGANYNEQFF. The CDR3 bases are TGTGCCAGCAGCCGGACAGGGGCCAACTACAATGAGCAGTTCTTC.